These T cell receptor beta chains were read from a single sample in a study of PD-1 blockade in classical Hodgkin lymphoma. Libraries were prepared by immunoSEQ multiplex PCR; TCRdb keeps only in-frame clonotypes and omits some of them. The data show tens of thousands of clones, more than 70% seen once. Sequences were derived from peripheral blood mononuclear cells (PBMCs), sampled at baseline. These receptors all come from a human donor with classical Hodgkin lymphoma. The CDR3 runs from the conserved cysteine through the conserved F or W. Fields, in order: J gene, clone size, V gene, D gene, CDR3 DNA, CDR3 protein. D genes are given only for firm matches. Only some rows state a clone size, as once, few, many or a class for expanded clones.

j_call: TRBJ2-3; clone_size: once; v_call: TRBV18; d_call: -; cdr3_nt: TGTGCCAGCTCACCAACCGGGGGAGCAGATACGCAGTATTTT; cdr3_aa: CASSPTGGADTQYF
j_call: TRBJ2-7; clone_size: medium-sized; v_call: TRBV19; d_call: TRBD1; cdr3_nt: TGTGCCAGTAGTATAGGGCCTGGGACAGGGGGAGGCGAGCAGTACTTC; cdr3_aa: CASSIGPGTGGGEQYF
j_call: TRBJ2-1; clone_size: -; v_call: TRBV5-3; d_call: TRBD2; cdr3_nt: TGTGCCAGAAGCTCACTAGCGGGACTTTACAATGAGCAGTTCTTC; cdr3_aa: CARSSLAGLYNEQFF
j_call: TRBJ1-5; clone_size: -; v_call: TRBV4-1; d_call: TRBD1; cdr3_nt: TGCGCCAGCAGCCTACAGGGGGAAAGGAAACAGCCCCAGCATTTT; cdr3_aa: CASSLQGERKQPQHF
j_call: TRBJ2-7; clone_size: -; v_call: TRBV7-9; d_call: -; cdr3_nt: TGTGCCAGCAGCTTAGTCGGAAAAGGAAGCGAGCAGTACTTC; cdr3_aa: CASSLVGKGSEQYF
j_call: TRBJ1-5; clone_size: -; v_call: TRBV28; d_call: TRBD1; cdr3_nt: TGTGCCAGCAGTTTAGAGACAGGGGTTCCCCTCGGGCATTTT; cdr3_aa: CASSLETGVPLGHF
j_call: TRBJ2-1; clone_size: -; v_call: TRBV19; d_call: TRBD2; cdr3_nt: TGTGCCAGTAGTCTCTTAGCGGGAGCCAATCAAGGGGATGAGCAGTTCTTC; cdr3_aa: CASSLLAGANQGDEQFF
j_call: TRBJ1-2; clone_size: -; v_call: TRBV6-6; d_call: -; cdr3_nt: TGTGCCAGCGGCGACCGGCCCCACTATGGCTACACCTTC; cdr3_aa: CASGDRPHYGYTF
j_call: TRBJ1-4; clone_size: -; v_call: TRBV5-1; d_call: -; cdr3_nt: TGCGCCAGCAGCTGGCGACTACAGGGAACTAATGAAAAACTGTTTTTT; cdr3_aa: CASSWRLQGTNEKLFF
j_call: TRBJ1-5; clone_size: -; v_call: TRBV7-8; d_call: -; cdr3_nt: TGTGCCAGCAGCTTGGCGGAACATAGCAATCAGCCCCAGCATTTT; cdr3_aa: CASSLAEHSNQPQHF
j_call: TRBJ2-7; clone_size: -; v_call: TRBV18; d_call: -; cdr3_nt: TGTGCCAGCTCACCACCTGACAGGTCCTACGAGCAGTACTTC; cdr3_aa: CASSPPDRSYEQYF
j_call: TRBJ1-3; clone_size: -; v_call: TRBV18; d_call: -; cdr3_nt: TGTGCCAGCTCACTGGACAGAAATGCAAACACCATATATTTT; cdr3_aa: CASSLDRNANTIYF
j_call: TRBJ2-2; clone_size: -; v_call: TRBV28; d_call: -; cdr3_nt: TGTGCCAGCAGTAATAGGGTTGAGCACACCGGGGAGCTGTTTTTT; cdr3_aa: CASSNRVEHTGELFF
j_call: TRBJ2-6; clone_size: -; v_call: TRBV30; d_call: -; cdr3_nt: TGTGCCTGGAGTGTAGGGCGGCCCTCTGGGGCCAACGTCCTGACTTTC; cdr3_aa: CAWSVGRPSGANVLTF
j_call: TRBJ2-3; clone_size: many; v_call: TRBV7-9; d_call: TRBD2; cdr3_nt: TGTGCCAGCAGCTTAGTAGCGGGTTCCTCGGCAGATACGCAGTATTTT; cdr3_aa: CASSLVAGSSADTQYF
j_call: TRBJ2-3; clone_size: -; v_call: TRBV27; d_call: TRBD2; cdr3_nt: TGTGCCAGCAGCCGGGGGAGGGAAGCAGATACGCAGTATTTT; cdr3_aa: CASSRGREADTQYF
j_call: TRBJ1-4; clone_size: few; v_call: TRBV6-5; d_call: -; cdr3_nt: TGTGCCAGCAGCCCGACAGTCCTTAATGAAAAACTGTTTTTT; cdr3_aa: CASSPTVLNEKLFF
j_call: TRBJ1-2; clone_size: -; v_call: TRBV7-9; d_call: -; cdr3_nt: TGTGCCAGCAGCTTATACGACCCCCAGGGCTATGGCTACACCTTC; cdr3_aa: CASSLYDPQGYGYTF
j_call: TRBJ2-7; clone_size: -; v_call: TRBV19; d_call: TRBD1; cdr3_nt: TGTGCCAGTAGTCGCACCGGCAGGGGGATGCGTTCCCACGAGCAGTACTTC; cdr3_aa: CASSRTGRGMRSHEQYF
j_call: TRBJ2-1; clone_size: -; v_call: TRBV7-9; d_call: -; cdr3_nt: TGTGCCAGCAGCTTACTTTCGAGTGAGCAGTTCTTC; cdr3_aa: CASSLLSSEQFF
j_call: TRBJ1-1; clone_size: -; v_call: TRBV19; d_call: -; cdr3_nt: TGTGCCAGTACCGATAGGACAGTGAACACTGAAGCTTTCTTT; cdr3_aa: CASTDRTVNTEAFF
j_call: TRBJ1-5; clone_size: -; v_call: TRBV18; d_call: TRBD1; cdr3_nt: TGTGCCAGCTCTCGGACAGGTAGCAATCAGCCCCAGCATTTT; cdr3_aa: CASSRTGSNQPQHF
j_call: TRBJ1-1; clone_size: -; v_call: TRBV4-3; d_call: TRBD1; cdr3_nt: TGCGCCAGCAGCCAATCATCCAGGGGGTCTAACACTGAAGCTTTCTTT; cdr3_aa: CASSQSSRGSNTEAFF
j_call: TRBJ2-3; clone_size: few; v_call: TRBV6-1; d_call: TRBD1; cdr3_nt: TGTGCCAGCAGGCCGGGACAGGTCCTACTAGATACGCAGTATTTT; cdr3_aa: CASRPGQVLLDTQYF
j_call: TRBJ1-4; clone_size: -; v_call: TRBV30; d_call: -; cdr3_nt: TGTGCCTGGCAGGACAGCAGCAGGTCCAGGAAGGGTGAAAAACTGTTTTTT; cdr3_aa: CAWQDSSRSRKGEKLFF
j_call: TRBJ2-7; clone_size: -; v_call: TRBV4-1; d_call: -; cdr3_nt: TGCGCCAGCAGCCAAGTAATCAGCTCCTCCTCCTACGAGCAGTACTTC; cdr3_aa: CASSQVISSSSYEQYF
j_call: TRBJ2-1; clone_size: -; v_call: TRBV27; d_call: TRBD2; cdr3_nt: TGTGCCAGCAGAGACCTAGCGGGCCCTTACAATGAGCAGTTCTTC; cdr3_aa: CASRDLAGPYNEQFF
j_call: TRBJ2-1; clone_size: medium-sized; v_call: TRBV7-8; d_call: -; cdr3_nt: TGTGCCAGCACCCTGGACAGCCCGGGACTGGTAAACAATGAGCAGTTCTTC; cdr3_aa: CASTLDSPGLVNNEQFF
j_call: TRBJ2-2; clone_size: -; v_call: TRBV19; d_call: -; cdr3_nt: TGTGCCAGTAGCCGGACAATAATGACTGCGAACACCGGGGAGCTGTTTTTT; cdr3_aa: CASSRTIMTANTGELFF
j_call: TRBJ2-7; clone_size: -; v_call: TRBV28; d_call: -; cdr3_nt: TGTGCCAGCAGTTCTCGGACAGGGGGCAAAGGAACTAGCGGGAGGCTACCCTACGAGCAGTACTTC; cdr3_aa: CASSSRTGGKGTSGRLPYEQYF
j_call: TRBJ1-3; clone_size: -; v_call: TRBV6-5; d_call: -; cdr3_nt: TGTGCCAGCAGTTATTTAACAAGCTCTGGAAACACCATATATTTT; cdr3_aa: CASSYLTSSGNTIYF
j_call: TRBJ1-1; clone_size: -; v_call: TRBV30; d_call: -; cdr3_nt: TGTGCCTGGTCCTCTACCCCCAGGGACACTGAAGCTTTCTTT; cdr3_aa: CAWSSTPRDTEAFF
j_call: TRBJ1-5; clone_size: -; v_call: TRBV6-6; d_call: -; cdr3_nt: TGTGCCAGCACACTTCCACAGGGAGATCAGCCCCAGCATTTT; cdr3_aa: CASTLPQGDQPQHF
j_call: TRBJ1-1; clone_size: -; v_call: TRBV4-3; d_call: -; cdr3_nt: TGCGCCAGCAGCCAAGACCGTCGGTCTGAAGCTTTCTTT; cdr3_aa: CASSQDRRSEAFF
j_call: TRBJ2-2; clone_size: -; v_call: TRBV27; d_call: TRBD1; cdr3_nt: TGTGCCAGCAGTTTGGGACAGTCCGGGGAGCTGTTTTTT; cdr3_aa: CASSLGQSGELFF
j_call: TRBJ2-7; clone_size: -; v_call: TRBV5-5; d_call: -; cdr3_nt: TGTGCCAGCACCCATGATCGGGGCCCCAACTTC; cdr3_aa: CASTHDRGPNF